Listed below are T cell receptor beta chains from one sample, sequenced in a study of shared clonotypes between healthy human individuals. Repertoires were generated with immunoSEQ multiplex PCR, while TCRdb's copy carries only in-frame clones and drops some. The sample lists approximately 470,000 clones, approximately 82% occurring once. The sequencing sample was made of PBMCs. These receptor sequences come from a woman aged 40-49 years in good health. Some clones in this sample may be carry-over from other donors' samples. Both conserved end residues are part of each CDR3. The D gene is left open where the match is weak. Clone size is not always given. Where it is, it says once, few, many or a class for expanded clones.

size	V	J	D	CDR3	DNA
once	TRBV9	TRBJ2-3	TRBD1	CASSRTGGTDTQYF	TGTGCCAGCAGCCGGACAGGGGGCACAGATACGCAGTATTTT
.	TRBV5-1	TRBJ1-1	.	CASSLDTRVNTEAFF	TGCGCCAGCAGCTTGGATACCCGGGTGAACACTGAAGCTTTCTTT
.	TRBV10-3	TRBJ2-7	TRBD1	CAISAPDRGASYEQYF	TGTGCCATCAGTGCCCCTGACAGGGGGGCCTCCTACGAGCAGTACTTC
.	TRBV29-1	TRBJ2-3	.	CSADLGTDTQYF	TGCAGCGCCGACTTAGGCACAGATACGCAGTATTTT
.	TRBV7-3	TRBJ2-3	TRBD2	CASSPQPLGLAGKSDTQYF	TGTGCCAGCAGCCCGCAACCTTTAGGACTAGCGGGAAAATCGGATACGCAGTATTTT
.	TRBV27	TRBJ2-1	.	CASSLRWGPNRGEQFF	TGTGCCAGCAGTTTAAGGTGGGGACCAAATAGGGGTGAGCAGTTCTTC
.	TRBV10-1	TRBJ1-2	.	CASSEKVGRACYGYTF	TGCGCCAGCAGTGAAAAGGTGGGCAGGGCTTGTTATGGCTACACCTTC
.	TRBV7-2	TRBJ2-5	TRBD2	CASSPVLLAGGAQETQYF	TGTGCCAGCAGCCCCGTTCTGCTAGCGGGAGGGGCCCAAGAGACCCAGTACTTC
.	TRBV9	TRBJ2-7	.	CASSMNSYEQYF	TGTGCCAGCAGCATGAACTCCTACGAGCAGTACTTC
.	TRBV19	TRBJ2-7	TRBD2	CASSWSSGSSGEQYF	TGTGCCAGTAGTTGGTCTAGCGGGAGTAGTGGCGAGCAGTACTTC
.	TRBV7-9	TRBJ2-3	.	CASSLDPGAGRDTQYF	TGTGCCAGCAGCTTAGATCCAGGGGCCGGTAGGGATACGCAGTATTTT
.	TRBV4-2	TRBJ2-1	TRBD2	CASSPLTGSGSYNEQFF	TGTGCCAGCAGCCCCCTCACTGGGAGCGGGAGCTACAATGAGCAGTTCTTC
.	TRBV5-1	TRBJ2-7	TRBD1	CASSSGQEGLDEQYF	TGCGCCAGCAGCTCCGGACAGGAAGGACTTGACGAGCAGTACTTC
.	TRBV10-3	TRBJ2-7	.	CAISERGDRYEQYF	TGTGCCATCAGTGAGCGCGGGGATCGCTACGAGCAGTACTTC
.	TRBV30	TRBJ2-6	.	CAGRATISGANVLTF	TGTGCCGGCCGGGCCACGATCTCTGGGGCCAACGTCCTGACTTTC
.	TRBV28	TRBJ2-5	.	CASSPTGTQETQYF	TGTGCCAGCAGTCCGACCGGGACACAAGAGACCCAGTACTTC
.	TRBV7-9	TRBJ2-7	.	CASSFGRAYEQYF	TGTGCCAGCAGCTTTGGGAGAGCCTACGAGCAGTACTTC
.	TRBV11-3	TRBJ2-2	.	CASSHRPNTGELFF	TGTGCCAGCAGTCATAGGCCGAACACCGGGGAGCTGTTTTTT
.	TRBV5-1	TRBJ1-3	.	CASSELGSSGNTIYF	TGCGCCAGCAGCGAATTGGGCAGCTCTGGAAACACCATATATTTT
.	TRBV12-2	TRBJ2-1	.	CASRLVPRGAGFPNEQFF	TGTGCAAGTCGCTTAGTCCCTCGGGGAGCGGGATTCCCCAATGAGCAGTTCTTC
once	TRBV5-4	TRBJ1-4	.	CASRSDFNEKLFF	TGTGCCAGCAGATCCGACTTTAATGAAAAACTGTTTTTT
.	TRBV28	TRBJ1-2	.	CASSFHGTGKWSNYGYTF	TGTGCCAGCAGTTTTCATGGTACCGGGAAGTGGTCTAACTATGGCTACACCTTC
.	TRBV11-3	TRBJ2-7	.	CASSLSGSTHEQYF	TGTGCCAGCAGCTTATCGGGGAGTACCCACGAGCAGTACTTC
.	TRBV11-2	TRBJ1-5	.	CASSLAETPYSNQPQHF	TGTGCCAGCAGCTTAGCCGAAACACCTTATAGCAATCAGCCCCAGCATTTT
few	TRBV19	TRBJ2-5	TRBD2	CATSGREGETQYF	TGTGCCACTAGCGGGAGGGAGGGGGAGACCCAGTACTTC
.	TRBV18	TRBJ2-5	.	CASSQDQETQYF	TGTGCCAGCTCACAGGACCAAGAGACCCAGTACTTC
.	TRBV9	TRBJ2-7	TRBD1	CASNAGGHGYEQYF	TGTGCCAGCAATGCAGGGGGCCACGGCTACGAGCAGTACTTC
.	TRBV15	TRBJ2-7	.	CATSRGTTSSYEQYF	TGTGCCACCAGCAGGGGGACCACCTCGTCCTACGAGCAGTACTTC
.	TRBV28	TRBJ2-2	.	CASSLFRQGGGELFF	TGTGCCAGCAGTTTATTCAGGCAGGGTGGCGGGGAGCTGTTTTTT
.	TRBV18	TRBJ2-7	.	CASSPIGGGEQYF	TGTGCCAGCTCACCAATCGGGGGAGGTGAGCAGTACTTC
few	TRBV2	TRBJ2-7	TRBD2	CASKPGTSGPYEQYF	TGTGCCAGCAAGCCCGGGACTAGCGGTCCCTACGAGCAGTACTTC
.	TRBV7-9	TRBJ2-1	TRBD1	CASRPGTGDNEQFF	TGTGCCAGCAGGCCCGGGACAGGGGACAATGAGCAGTTCTTC
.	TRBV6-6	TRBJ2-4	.	CASSYEGRENIQYF	TGTGCCAGCAGTTACGAAGGCAGAGAAAACATTCAGTACTTC
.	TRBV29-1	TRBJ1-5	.	CSVVQGSNQPQHF	TGCAGCGTTGTCCAGGGTTCGAACCAGCCCCAGCATTTT
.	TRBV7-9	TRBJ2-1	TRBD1	CASSPGTGGLWQFF	TGTGCCAGCAGCCCCGGGACAGGGGGACTCTGGCAGTTCTTC
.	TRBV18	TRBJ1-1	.	CASSPATWGRTEAFF	TGTGCCAGCTCACCGGCGACTTGGGGAAGGACTGAAGCTTTCTTT
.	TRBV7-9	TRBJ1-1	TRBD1	CASSLLGWGQMNTEAFF	TGTGCCAGCAGCTTATTGGGGTGGGGACAGATGAACACTGAAGCTTTCTTT
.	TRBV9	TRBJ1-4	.	CASSTQGFSNEKLFF	TGTGCCAGCAGCACACAGGGTTTCTCTAATGAAAAACTGTTTTTT
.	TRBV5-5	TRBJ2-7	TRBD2	CASSLTSGEIYEQYF	TGTGCCAGCAGCTTGACTAGCGGGGAGATCTACGAGCAGTACTTC
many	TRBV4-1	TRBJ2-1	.	CASSQGGLVAFTVHEQFF	TGCGCCAGCAGCCAAGGGGGTCTGGTGGCCTTCACCGTCCATGAGCAGTTCTTC
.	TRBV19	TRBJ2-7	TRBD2	CASSASGNSYEQYF	TGTGCCAGTAGTGCCAGCGGGAACTCCTACGAGCAGTACTTC
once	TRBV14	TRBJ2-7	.	CASSQRRRYEQYF	TGTGCCAGCAGCCAACGGAGGAGGTACGAGCAGTACTTC
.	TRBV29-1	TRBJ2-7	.	CSVVIQSGHEQYF	TGCAGCGTTGTCATCCAGAGTGGCCACGAGCAGTACTTC
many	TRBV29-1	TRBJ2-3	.	CSVDQGDTQYF	TGCAGCGTTGATCAGGGGGATACGCAGTATTTT
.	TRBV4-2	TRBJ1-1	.	CASSQDLGWGTQAFF	TGTGCCAGCAGCCAAGATCTCGGTTGGGGAACACAAGCTTTCTTT
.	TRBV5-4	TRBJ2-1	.	CASSLEGGGTYNEQFF	TGTGCCAGCAGCTTGGAAGGGGGAGGGACCTACAATGAGCAGTTCTTC
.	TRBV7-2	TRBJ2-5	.	CASSPGPRETQYF	TGTGCCAGCAGCCCTGGCCCAAGAGAGACCCAGTACTTC
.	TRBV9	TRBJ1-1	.	CASSGTGTKNTEAFF	TGTGCCAGCAGCGGAACCGGGACAAAGAACACTGAAGCTTTCTTT
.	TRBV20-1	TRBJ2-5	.	CSLGQQETQYF	TGCAGCCTAGGACAGCAAGAGACCCAGTACTTC
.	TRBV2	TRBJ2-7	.	CASTRWVEQYF	TGTGCCAGCACAAGGTGGGTCGAGCAGTACTTC
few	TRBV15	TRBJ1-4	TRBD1	CATSRALPGQGEKLFF	TGTGCCACCAGCAGAGCGTTACCGGGACAGGGCGAAAAACTGTTTTTT
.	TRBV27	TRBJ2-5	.	CASSYASLGTYQETQYF	TGTGCCAGCAGTTACGCATCCCTCGGGACTTATCAAGAGACCCAGTACTTC
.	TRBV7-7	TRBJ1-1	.	CASSRITPMNTEAFF	TGTGCTAGCAGCCGAATAACACCAATGAACACTGAAGCTTTCTTT
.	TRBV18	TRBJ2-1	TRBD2	CASSSSGTSTGEQFF	TGTGCCAGCTCATCCTCCGGGACTAGCACTGGTGAGCAGTTCTTC
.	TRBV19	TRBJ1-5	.	CASSPEFGPQPQHF	TGTGCCAGTAGTCCCGAATTTGGGCCCCAGCCCCAGCATTTT
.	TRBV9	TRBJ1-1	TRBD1	CASSVGGTVPNTEAFF	TGTGCCAGCAGCGTAGGGGGGACAGTCCCCAACACTGAAGCTTTCTTT
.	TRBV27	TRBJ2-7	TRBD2	CASSSAAGRQYF	TGTGCCAGCAGCTCCGCAGCGGGACGGCAGTACTTC
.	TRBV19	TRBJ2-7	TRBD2	CASSKWTSGASSYEQYF	TGTGCCAGTAGTAAGTGGACTAGCGGGGCGAGCTCCTACGAGCAGTACTTC
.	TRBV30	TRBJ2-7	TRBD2	CAWRSARQGTSGSIYEQYF	TGTGCCTGGAGATCCGCTCGACAGGGGACTAGCGGGAGTATCTACGAGCAGTACTTC